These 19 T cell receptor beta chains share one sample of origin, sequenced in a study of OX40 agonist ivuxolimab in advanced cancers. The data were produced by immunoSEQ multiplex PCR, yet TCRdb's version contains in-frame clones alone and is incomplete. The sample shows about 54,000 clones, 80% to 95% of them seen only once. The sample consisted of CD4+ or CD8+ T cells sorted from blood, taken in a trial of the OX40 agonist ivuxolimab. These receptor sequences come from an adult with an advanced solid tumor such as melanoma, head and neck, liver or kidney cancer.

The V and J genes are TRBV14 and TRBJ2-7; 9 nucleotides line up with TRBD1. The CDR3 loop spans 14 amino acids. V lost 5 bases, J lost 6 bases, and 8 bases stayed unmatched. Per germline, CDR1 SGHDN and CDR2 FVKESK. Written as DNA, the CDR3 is TGTGCCAGCAGCTTGGGGACAGGGTTTTCCGAGCAGTACTTC. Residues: CASSLGTGFSEQYF.

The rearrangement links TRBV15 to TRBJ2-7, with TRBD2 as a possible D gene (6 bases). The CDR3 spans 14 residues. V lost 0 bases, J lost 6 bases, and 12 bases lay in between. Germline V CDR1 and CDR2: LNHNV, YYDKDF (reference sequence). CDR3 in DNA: TGTGCCACCAGCAGAGAGGGAGCGGGTTTCGAGCAGTACTTC. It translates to CATSREGAGFEQYF.

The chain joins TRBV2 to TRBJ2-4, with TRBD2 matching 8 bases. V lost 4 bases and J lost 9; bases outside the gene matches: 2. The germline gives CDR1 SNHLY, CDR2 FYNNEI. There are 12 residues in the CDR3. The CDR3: CASSAGGAIQYF. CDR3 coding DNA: TGTGCCAGCAGTGCCGGGGGGGCCATTCAGTACTTC.

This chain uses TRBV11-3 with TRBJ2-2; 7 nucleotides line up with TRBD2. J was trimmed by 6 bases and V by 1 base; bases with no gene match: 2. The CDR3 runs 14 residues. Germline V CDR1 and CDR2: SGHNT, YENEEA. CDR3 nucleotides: TGTGCCAGCAGCTTAGCGGGGGGACCCGGGGAGCTGTTTTTT. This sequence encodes CASSLAGGPGELFF.

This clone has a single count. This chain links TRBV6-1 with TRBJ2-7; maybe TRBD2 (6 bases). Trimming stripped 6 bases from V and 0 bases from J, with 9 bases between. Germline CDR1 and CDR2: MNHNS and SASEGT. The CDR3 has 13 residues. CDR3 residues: CASRWGVSYEQYF. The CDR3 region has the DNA TGTGCCAGCAGGTGGGGGGTCTCCTACGAGCAGTACTTC.

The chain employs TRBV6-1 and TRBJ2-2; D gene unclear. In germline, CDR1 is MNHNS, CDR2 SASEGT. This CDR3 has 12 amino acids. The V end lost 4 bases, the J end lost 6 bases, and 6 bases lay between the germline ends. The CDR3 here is CASSVYPGELFF. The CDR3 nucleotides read TGTGCCAGCAGTGTTTATCCCGGGGAGCTGTTTTTT.

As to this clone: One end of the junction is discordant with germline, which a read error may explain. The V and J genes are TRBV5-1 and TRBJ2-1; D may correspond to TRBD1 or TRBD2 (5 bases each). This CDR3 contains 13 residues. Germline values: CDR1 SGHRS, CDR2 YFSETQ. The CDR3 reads CASTLGPNDEQFF. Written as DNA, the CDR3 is TGCGCCAGCACCTTGGGACCCAACGATGAGCAGTTCTTC.

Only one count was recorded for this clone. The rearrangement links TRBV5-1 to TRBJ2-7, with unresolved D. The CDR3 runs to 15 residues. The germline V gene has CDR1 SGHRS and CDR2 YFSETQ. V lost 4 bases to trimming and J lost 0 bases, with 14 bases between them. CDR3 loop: CASSPGSLSSYEQYF. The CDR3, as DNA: TGCGCCAGCAGCCCTGGGTCCTTATCCTCCTACGAGCAGTACTTC.

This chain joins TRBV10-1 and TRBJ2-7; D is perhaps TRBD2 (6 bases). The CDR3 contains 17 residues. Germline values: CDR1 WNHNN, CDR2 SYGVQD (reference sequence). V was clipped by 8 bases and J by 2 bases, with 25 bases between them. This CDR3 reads CASGGLRSGTPPYEQYF. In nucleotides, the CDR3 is TGCGCCAGCGGAGGGTTAAGATCCGGGACTCCTCCCTACGAGCAGTACTTC.

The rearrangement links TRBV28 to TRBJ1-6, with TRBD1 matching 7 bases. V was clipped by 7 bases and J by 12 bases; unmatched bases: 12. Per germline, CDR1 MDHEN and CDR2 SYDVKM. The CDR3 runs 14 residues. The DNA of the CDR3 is TGTGCCAGCACACACGGACAGGTCATGGTACCCCTCCACTTT. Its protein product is CASTHGQVMVPLHF.

DNA of the CDR3: TGTGCCAGCAGCTTTATGCCGGGACTAGCGGGAGCGGGGGGTGAGCAGTTCTTC. It specifies CASSFMPGLAGAGGEQFF. The chain joins TRBV7-2 to TRBJ2-1, with 14 nucleotides matching TRBD2. J lost 9 bases, V lost 3 bases, and 13 bases had no gene match. There are 18 residues in the CDR3. Germline values: CDR1 SGHTA, CDR2 FQGNSA.

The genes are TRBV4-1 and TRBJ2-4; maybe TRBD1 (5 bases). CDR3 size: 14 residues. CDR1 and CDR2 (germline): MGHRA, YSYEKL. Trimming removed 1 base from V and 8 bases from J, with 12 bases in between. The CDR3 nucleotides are TGCGCCAGCAGCCAAGGGGGCAGTTTAGACATTCAGTACTTC. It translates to CASSQGGSLDIQYF.

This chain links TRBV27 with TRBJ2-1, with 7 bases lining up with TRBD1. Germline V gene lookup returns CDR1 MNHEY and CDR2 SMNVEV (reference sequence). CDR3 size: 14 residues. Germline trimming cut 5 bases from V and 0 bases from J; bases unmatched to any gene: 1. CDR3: CASSRTGSYNEQFF. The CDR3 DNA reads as TGTGCCAGCAGTAGGACAGGCTCCTACAATGAGCAGTTCTTC.

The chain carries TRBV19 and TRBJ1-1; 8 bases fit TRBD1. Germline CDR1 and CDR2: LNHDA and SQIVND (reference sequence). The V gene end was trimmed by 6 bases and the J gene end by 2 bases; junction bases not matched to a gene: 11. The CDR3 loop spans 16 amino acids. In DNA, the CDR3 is TGTGCCAGTAGATACAGGGGGTATGCGTCCAACACTGAAGCTTTCTTT. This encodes CASRYRGYASNTEAFF.

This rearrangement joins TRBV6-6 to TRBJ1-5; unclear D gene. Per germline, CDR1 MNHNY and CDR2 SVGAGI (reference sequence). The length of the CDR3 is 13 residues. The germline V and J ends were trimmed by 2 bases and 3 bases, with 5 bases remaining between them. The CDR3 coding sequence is TGTGCCAGCAGTTACGGCAACAATCAGCCCCAGCATTTT. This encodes CASSYGNNQPQHF.

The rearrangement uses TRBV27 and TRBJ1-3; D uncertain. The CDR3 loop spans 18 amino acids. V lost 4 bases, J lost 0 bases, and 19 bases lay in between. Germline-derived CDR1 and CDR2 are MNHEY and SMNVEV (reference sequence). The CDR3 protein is CASSSTSQLSISGNTIYF. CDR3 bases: TGTGCCAGCAGTTCCACTTCCCAACTATCGATCTCTGGAAACACCATATATTTT.

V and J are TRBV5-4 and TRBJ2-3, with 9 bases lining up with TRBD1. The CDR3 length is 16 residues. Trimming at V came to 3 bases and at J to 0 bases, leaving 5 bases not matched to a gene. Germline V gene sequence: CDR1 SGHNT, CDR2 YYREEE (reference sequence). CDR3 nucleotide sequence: TGTGCCAGCAGCTCGGCCGGGACAGGGAGCACAGATACGCAGTATTTT. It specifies CASSSAGTGSTDTQYF.

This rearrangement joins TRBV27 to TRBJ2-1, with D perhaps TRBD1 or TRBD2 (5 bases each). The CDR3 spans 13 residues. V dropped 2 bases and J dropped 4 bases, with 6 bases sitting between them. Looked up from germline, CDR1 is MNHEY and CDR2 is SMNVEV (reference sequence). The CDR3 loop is CASSLGGYNEQFF. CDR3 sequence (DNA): TGTGCCAGCAGTTTAGGGGGTTACAATGAGCAGTTCTTC.

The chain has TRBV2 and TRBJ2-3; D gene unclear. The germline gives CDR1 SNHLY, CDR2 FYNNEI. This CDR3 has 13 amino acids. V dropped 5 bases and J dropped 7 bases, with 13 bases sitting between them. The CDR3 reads CASSYLPRNTQYF. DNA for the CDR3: TGTGCCAGCAGTTACCTCCCACGAAATACGCAGTATTTT.